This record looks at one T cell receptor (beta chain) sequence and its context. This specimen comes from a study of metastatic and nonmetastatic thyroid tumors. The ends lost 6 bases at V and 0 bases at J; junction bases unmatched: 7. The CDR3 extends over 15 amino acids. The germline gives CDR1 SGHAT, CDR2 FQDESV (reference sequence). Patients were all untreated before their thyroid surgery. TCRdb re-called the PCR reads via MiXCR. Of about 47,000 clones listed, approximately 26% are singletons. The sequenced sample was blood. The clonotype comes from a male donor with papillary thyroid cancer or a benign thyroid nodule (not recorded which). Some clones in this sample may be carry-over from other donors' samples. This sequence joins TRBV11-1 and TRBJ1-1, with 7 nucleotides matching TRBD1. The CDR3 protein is CASRPTGALNTEAFF. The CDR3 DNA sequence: TGTGCCAGCAGGCCAACAGGGGCGCTGAACACTGAAGCTTTCTTT. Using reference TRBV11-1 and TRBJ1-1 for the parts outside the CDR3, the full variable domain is EAEVAQSPRYKITEKSQAVAFWCDPISGHATLYWYRQILGQGPELLVQFQDESVVDDSQLPKDRFSAERLKGVDSTLKIQPAELGDSAMYLCASRPTGALNTEAFFGQGTRLTVV.